This T cell receptor beta chain was documented in a study of cytotoxic CD8 clonotypes in ibrutinib-treated CLL. Study-level findings and limits: Sustained-remission and progressing patients were not sampled at matched times. At progression, clonality fell back toward baseline after rising at ibrutinib response.

Comments on this clone: The antigen is not known.

Assay: immunoSEQ multiplex PCR; the TCRdb copy retains only in-frame clones and omits some. In the table there are about 200,000 clones, 70% of which are singletons. CDR3 length equals 16 residues. This TCR derives from a human donor with chronic lymphocytic leukemia. The chain combines TRBV21-1 with TRBJ1-1; the table's D call, TRBD1, has no DNA check behind it. TRBV21-1 is annotated as a pseudogene. Material: PBMCs, obtained after 12 months of ibrutinib treatment. In DNA, the CDR3 is TGTGCCAGCAGCAGGGGGTGTAGGGGGCGCAGGACTGAAGCTTTCTTT. This sequence encodes CASSRGCRGRRTEAFF.